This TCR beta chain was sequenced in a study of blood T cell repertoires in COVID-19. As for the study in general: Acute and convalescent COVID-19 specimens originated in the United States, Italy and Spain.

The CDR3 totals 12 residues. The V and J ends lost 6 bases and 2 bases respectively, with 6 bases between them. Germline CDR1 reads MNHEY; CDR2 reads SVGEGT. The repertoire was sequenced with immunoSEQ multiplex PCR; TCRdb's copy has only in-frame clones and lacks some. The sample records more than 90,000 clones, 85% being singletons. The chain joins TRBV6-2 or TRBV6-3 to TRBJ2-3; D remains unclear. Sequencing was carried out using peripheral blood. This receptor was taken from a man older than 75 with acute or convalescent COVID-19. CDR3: CASSRDTDTQYF. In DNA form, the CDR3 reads TGTGCCAGCAGCCGAGACACAGATACGCAGTATTTT.